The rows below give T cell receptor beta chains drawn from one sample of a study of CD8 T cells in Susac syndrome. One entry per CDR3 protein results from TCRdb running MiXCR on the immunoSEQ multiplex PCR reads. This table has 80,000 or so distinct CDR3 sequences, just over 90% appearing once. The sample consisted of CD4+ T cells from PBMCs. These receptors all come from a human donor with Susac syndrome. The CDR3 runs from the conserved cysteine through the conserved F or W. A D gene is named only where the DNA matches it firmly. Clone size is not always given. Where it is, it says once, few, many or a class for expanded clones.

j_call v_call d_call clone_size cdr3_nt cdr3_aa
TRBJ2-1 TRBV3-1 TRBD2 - TGTGCCAGCAGCCTCGGACTAGCGGGAGGGCCTGACAATGAGCAGTTCTTC CASSLGLAGGPDNEQFF
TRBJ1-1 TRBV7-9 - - TGTGCCAGCAGCGCAAACAATTGGAACCTTGAAGCTTTCTTT CASSANNWNLEAFF
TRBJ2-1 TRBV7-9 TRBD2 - TGTGCCAGCAGCTTTGGGATAGCGGGAGATCGGAATGAGCAGTTCTTC CASSFGIAGDRNEQFF
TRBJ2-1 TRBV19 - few TGTGCCAGTAGTCGATGGAATGAGCAGTTCTTC CASSRWNEQFF
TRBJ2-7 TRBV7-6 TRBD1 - TGTGCCAGCAGCATCGGACAGGGGGGGGCCTACGAGCAGTACTTC CASSIGQGGAYEQYF
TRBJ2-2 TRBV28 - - TGTGCCAGCAATAGGGACACCGGGGAGCTGTTTTTT CASNRDTGELFF
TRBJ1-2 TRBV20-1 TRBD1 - TGCAGTGCCGCAGGGGGGCAGGGGGCGTTTGGCTACACCTTC CSAAGGQGAFGYTF
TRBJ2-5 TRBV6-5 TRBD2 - TGTGCCAGCAGCCTGGTGGAAGCGGGGAGCGAGACCCAGTACTTC CASSLVEAGSETQYF
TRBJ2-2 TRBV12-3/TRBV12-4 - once TGTGCCAGCAGTTTATGGAGTCTCACCGGGGAGCTGTTTTTT CASSLWSLTGELFF
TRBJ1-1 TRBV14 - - TGTGCCAGCAGCAAAATCGGCCGAGGGACTGAAGCTTTCTTT CASSKIGRGTEAFF
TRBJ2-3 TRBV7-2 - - TGTGCCAGCAGCTTAAACCCCGTCGCAGATACGCAGTATTTT CASSLNPVADTQYF
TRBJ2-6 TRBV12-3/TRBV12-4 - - TGTGCCAGCAGTTTTGGGCAAGGTGGGGCCAACGTCCTGACTTTC CASSFGQGGANVLTF
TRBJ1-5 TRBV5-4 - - TGTGCCAGCAGCTTGTGGGGGTACAATCAGCCCCAGCATTTT CASSLWGYNQPQHF
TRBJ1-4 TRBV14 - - TGTGCCAGCAGCCAGGGGGCCAGGTTCGGGAGTGAAAAACTGTTTTTT CASSQGARFGSEKLFF
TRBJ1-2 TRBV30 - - TGTGCCTGGAGTTCCCTGAGGGGCTACACCTTC CAWSSLRGYTF
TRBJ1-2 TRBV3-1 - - TGTGCCAGCAGCCAACTCCCCCTCGATGGCTACACCTTC CASSQLPLDGYTF
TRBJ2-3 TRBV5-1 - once TGCGCCAGCAGCTTGGCCTCTAGTAGTAGCATCTTTTCAGATACGCAGTATTTT CASSLASSSSIFSDTQYF
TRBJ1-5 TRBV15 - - TGTGCCACCAGCAGAGAACAGGGAAACAGCAATCAGCCCCAGCATTTT CATSREQGNSNQPQHF
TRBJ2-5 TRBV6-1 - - TGTGCCAGCGGGAGGGGGCGGGAAGAGACCCAGTACTTC CASGRGREETQYF
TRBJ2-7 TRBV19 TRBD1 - TGTGCCAGTAGTAACGAACAGGGGGCCACGGAGGTGCAGTACTTC CASSNEQGATEVQYF
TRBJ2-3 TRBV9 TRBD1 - TGTGCCAGCAGCGTAGTAGGGATGGGACAGGTCACCACAGATACGCAGTATTTT CASSVVGMGQVTTDTQYF
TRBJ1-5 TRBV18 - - TGTGCCAGCTCACCACGAATGGGAATACAGGGTAGCAATCAGCCCCAGCATTTT CASSPRMGIQGSNQPQHF
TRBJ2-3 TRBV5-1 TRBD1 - TGCGCCAGCAGCGGGGGACAGGGGGGCACAGATACGCAGTATTTT CASSGGQGGTDTQYF
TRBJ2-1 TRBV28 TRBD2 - TGTGCCACCTCCTCCGGGACTAGCGGTCCCAATGAGCAGTTCTTC CATSSGTSGPNEQFF
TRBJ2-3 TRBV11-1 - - TGTGCCAGCAGCTTATGGAGAGGGGATACGCAGTATTTT CASSLWRGDTQYF
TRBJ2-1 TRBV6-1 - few TGTGCCAGCAGTGAAGCGCTACGACAGAATGAGCAGTTCTTC CASSEALRQNEQFF
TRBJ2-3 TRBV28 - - TGTGCCAGCAGCCTACAGTGGATTGGCACAGATACGCAGTATTTT CASSLQWIGTDTQYF
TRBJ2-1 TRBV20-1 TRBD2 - TGCAGTGCTTTTTCGCGACTAGCGGGGGGTGAGCAGTTCTTC CSAFSRLAGGEQFF
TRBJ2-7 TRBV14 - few TGTGCCAGCAGCCAAGCAGGTTCCTACGAGCAGTACTTC CASSQAGSYEQYF
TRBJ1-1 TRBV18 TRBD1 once TGTGCCAGCTCACGGGACAGGGACACTGAAGCTTTCTTT CASSRDRDTEAFF
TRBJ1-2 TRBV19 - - TGTGCCAGTAATACTGATAACTATGGCTACACCTTC CASNTDNYGYTF
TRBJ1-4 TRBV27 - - TGTGCCAGCAGTCGGGCAACTAATGAAAAACTGTTTTTT CASSRATNEKLFF
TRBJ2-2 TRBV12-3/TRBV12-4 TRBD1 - TGTGCCAGCAGTCCTCAGGGGGCGCGGGGCGGGGAGCTGTTTTTT CASSPQGARGGELFF
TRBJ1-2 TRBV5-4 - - TGTGCCAGCAGCTTCGACACCTCCTATGGCTACACCTTC CASSFDTSYGYTF
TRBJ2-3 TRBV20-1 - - TGCAGTGCTAGGAAATCCGGGGGCGCAGATACGCAGTATTTT CSARKSGGADTQYF
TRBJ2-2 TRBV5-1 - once TGCGCCAGCAGCCCGACGAGGGGCAGGGCCGGGGAGCTGTTTTTT CASSPTRGRAGELFF
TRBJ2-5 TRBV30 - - TGTGCCTGGAGTCCCGGAGGGTTAGCTGGAGAGGCCCAGTACTTC CAWSPGGLAGEAQYF
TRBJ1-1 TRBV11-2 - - TGTGCCAGCAGCTTCCGCCATTACCGGGACAAGGGACAAATGAACACTGAAGCTTTCTTT CASSFRHYRDKGQMNTEAFF
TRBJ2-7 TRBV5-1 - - TGCGCCAGCAGCTTCCGGGACTCCCATAGCTCCTACGAGCAGTACTTC CASSFRDSHSSYEQYF
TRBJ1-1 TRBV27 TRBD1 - TGTGCCAGCAGTTTAAGGACAGGATCGAACACTGAAGCTTTCTTT CASSLRTGSNTEAFF
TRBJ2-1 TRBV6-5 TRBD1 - TGTGCCACCAGTAGACAGGGGAACTCCTACAATGAGCAGTTCTTC CATSRQGNSYNEQFF
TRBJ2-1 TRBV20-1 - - TGCAGTGCTAGAGTCATGGGGGACAACTCCTACAATGAGCAGTTCTTC CSARVMGDNSYNEQFF
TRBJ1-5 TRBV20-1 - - TGCAGTGCTAGAGAAACAGGGAGTGCGAGCAATCAGCCCCAGCATTTT CSARETGSASNQPQHF
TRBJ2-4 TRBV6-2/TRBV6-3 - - TGTGCCAGCAGTTACGGGGGGCAAAAACGCATTCAGTACTTC CASSYGGQKRIQYF
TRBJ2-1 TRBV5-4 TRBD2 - TGTGCCAGCAGCCCAGGACTAGCAAGGATCAATGAGCAGTTCTTC CASSPGLARINEQFF